This is a list of T cell receptor beta chains from one sample in a study of OX40 agonist ivuxolimab in advanced cancers. Here immunoSEQ multiplex PCR was the method, and the copy in TCRdb shows in-frame clones only, minus some. The sample contains fewer than 100,000 clones, around 86% of which appear only once. The sample was CD4+ or CD8+ T cells sorted from blood, taken in a trial of the OX40 agonist ivuxolimab. All receptors derive from an adult with an advanced solid tumor such as melanoma, head and neck, liver or kidney cancer. The conserved cysteine and the conserved F or W are not part of the CDR3 here. The order of the fields is J gene, V gene, clone size, CDR3 protein. Rows give clone size only sometimes, using once, few, many, or a class for an expanded clone.

j_call: TRBJ2-1
v_call: TRBV11-2
clone_size: -
cdr3_aa: ASSPRPTRDIYNEQF

j_call: TRBJ2-6
v_call: TRBV7-9
clone_size: -
cdr3_aa: ASSFRISGANVLT

j_call: TRBJ1-1
v_call: TRBV21-1
clone_size: -
cdr3_aa: ASSKMQGALRAF

j_call: TRBJ2-7
v_call: TRBV6-5
clone_size: -
cdr3_aa: ASSYSGTLAYEQY

j_call: TRBJ2-1
v_call: TRBV30
clone_size: -
cdr3_aa: AWSPRRGEQF

j_call: TRBJ2-1
v_call: TRBV6-1
clone_size: -
cdr3_aa: ASSENAGTEQF

j_call: TRBJ2-7
v_call: TRBV11-2
clone_size: -
cdr3_aa: ASSLEGDRGGEQY

j_call: TRBJ1-6
v_call: TRBV7-9
clone_size: -
cdr3_aa: ASSPETDHSPLH

j_call: TRBJ2-1
v_call: TRBV5-1
clone_size: -
cdr3_aa: ASSLGAGVEQF

j_call: TRBJ1-4
v_call: TRBV9
clone_size: -
cdr3_aa: ASSASQGANEKLF

j_call: TRBJ1-2
v_call: TRBV5-6
clone_size: few
cdr3_aa: ASSLNYGYT

j_call: TRBJ2-7
v_call: TRBV5-1
clone_size: -
cdr3_aa: ASSLDLPGQGLSYEQY

j_call: TRBJ2-3
v_call: TRBV11-1
clone_size: -
cdr3_aa: ASSLGPSGVTDTQY

j_call: TRBJ1-1
v_call: TRBV29-1
clone_size: once
cdr3_aa: SARQGDTEAF

j_call: TRBJ1-4
v_call: TRBV2
clone_size: -
cdr3_aa: ASSPDRAAEKLF

j_call: TRBJ2-3
v_call: TRBV7-9
clone_size: once
cdr3_aa: ASSLAGARTDTQY

j_call: TRBJ2-5
v_call: TRBV7-2
clone_size: once
cdr3_aa: ASSPRGFQETQY

j_call: TRBJ2-1
v_call: TRBV7-3
clone_size: -
cdr3_aa: ASSLSPRNEQF

j_call: TRBJ2-7
v_call: TRBV18
clone_size: few
cdr3_aa: ASSPPADWHSYEQY

j_call: TRBJ2-3
v_call: TRBV6-5
clone_size: -
cdr3_aa: ASSYSGAASVDTQY

j_call: TRBJ1-2
v_call: TRBV30
clone_size: once
cdr3_aa: AWSADWAYGYT

j_call: TRBJ1-3
v_call: TRBV5-4
clone_size: -
cdr3_aa: ASSWGAALSGNTIY

j_call: TRBJ1-4
v_call: TRBV6-6
clone_size: -
cdr3_aa: ASRAGATNEKLF

j_call: TRBJ2-7
v_call: TRBV6-5
clone_size: -
cdr3_aa: ASSYWDNSYEQY

j_call: TRBJ1-4
v_call: TRBV9
clone_size: -
cdr3_aa: ASSSDRGPNEKLF

j_call: TRBJ1-1
v_call: TRBV19
clone_size: -
cdr3_aa: ASSGPGREAF

j_call: TRBJ2-1
v_call: TRBV6-5
clone_size: -
cdr3_aa: ASSSEDRINEQF

j_call: TRBJ2-7
v_call: TRBV27
clone_size: -
cdr3_aa: ASSFVGSYEQY

j_call: TRBJ2-4
v_call: TRBV19
clone_size: -
cdr3_aa: ASSTTSGIAKNIQY